The present entry profiles one TCR beta chain with its context. This entry is derived from a study of blood T cell repertoires in COVID-19. The data were produced by immunoSEQ multiplex PCR, yet TCRdb's version contains in-frame clones alone and is incomplete. The sample contains about 79,000 clones, approximately 90% of which appear only once. The sample taken for sequencing was peripheral blood. The sequence was collected from a man between 65 and 80 years old with active or convalescent COVID-19.

The CDR3 sequence: CAWSRTGGGYTF. The DNA of the CDR3 is TGTGCCTGGAGTAGGACAGGGGGAGGCTACACCTTC. This chain uses TRBV30 with TRBJ1-2, with 10 bases identical to TRBD1. Germline V gene data show CDR1 as GTSNPN and CDR2 as SVGIG (reference sequence). The CDR3 has 12 residues. Trimming took 2 bases from V and 8 from J; bases not matched to a gene: 2.